This T cell receptor beta chain was documented in a study of early T cells in non-severe SARS-CoV-2 infection. As for the study in general: The study sequenced bulk RNA from unsorted whole blood, with chains unpaired. Study findings and constraints: VDJdb matching, biased toward anti-spike CD8 responses, missed private and CD4 specificities.

TCRdb redid the calling of the 5' RACE reads with MiXCR, one entry per CDR3 protein. The table records over 45,000 distinct CDR3 sequences, around 5.2% of them present only once. Many counts were recorded for this clonotype. Antigen specificity is unknown. CDR3 length: 14 amino acids. The V gene's germline CDR1 is GTSNPN and CDR2 SVGIG (reference sequence). The ends were cut back, 2 bases at V and 3 bases at J, with 13 bases in the middle. The sequence derives from an adult who was a healthcare worker with PCR-confirmed SARS-CoV-2 infection or an uninfected control (not recorded which). The sequenced sample was whole blood. This sequence joins TRBV30 and TRBJ1-2, with unresolved D. The CDR3 reads CAWSLKMSYYGYTF. The DNA of the CDR3 is TGTGCCTGGAGTCTAAAGATGAGTTACTATGGCTACACCTTC.